The TCR beta chain under discussion was sequenced for a study of identical twins. Points from the study as a whole: A partial confounding effect on zero-insertion analyses could come from invariant MAIT and iNKT cells.

Template switching supplied a universal primer site; unique molecular identifiers were carried on the cDNA. In TCRdb, the 5' RACE reads were re-called with MiXCR into one record per CDR3 protein. The data contain a few hundred thousand distinct CDR3 sequences, 8% to 11% of them seen just once; the ten biggest clones take up over 8%. Healthy Caucasians made up all donors. Of note for this clonotype: The antigen is undetermined.

The sequenced sample was memory T cells sorted from blood. This clonotype originated in a man aged 45-65 years in good health.

Here the CDR3 reads CASSPGTGAAYEQYF. As DNA, the CDR3 is TGTGCCAGCAGTCCCGGGACAGGGGCAGCCTACGAGCAGTACTTC. V is TRBV7-9 and J is TRBJ2-7; 10 bases fit TRBD1. V trimming: 6 bases; J trimming: 2 bases; junction bases outside the gene matches: 7. This CDR3 has 15 amino acids. Germline V gene sequence: CDR1 SEHNR, CDR2 FQNEAQ (reference sequence).